Below, 19 T cell receptor beta chains from the same sample are listed, as sequenced in a study of blood T cell repertoires in COVID-19. The data were produced by immunoSEQ multiplex PCR, yet TCRdb's version contains in-frame clones alone and is incomplete. The sample gives 200,000 to 250,000 clones, roughly 84% of which show up once; 3.6% is in the top ten. Sequenced material: peripheral blood. These receptor sequences come from an elderly woman with acute or convalescent COVID-19.

The chain employs TRBV6-5 and TRBJ1-5; tentatively, D is TRBD1 (6 bases). The CDR3 has 14 residues. Germline assignment: CDR1 MNHEY and CDR2 SVGAGI. V lost 2 bases, J lost 6 bases, and 11 bases lay in between. The CDR3 is CASSYVAGVQPQHF. The DNA for the CDR3 is TGTGCCAGCAGTTACGTCGCAGGGGTTCAGCCCCAGCATTTT.

V gene TRBV5-4 combines with J gene TRBJ1-3; tentative D call: TRBD1 (6 bases). Trimming removed 0 bases at V and 3 bases at J, with 10 bases between. The CDR3 consists of 15 residues. Germline V gene sequence: CDR1 SGHNT, CDR2 YYREEE (reference sequence). The CDR3 region is CASSLAGAHGNTIYF. CDR3 in DNA: TGTGCCAGCAGCTTGGCAGGGGCCCATGGAAACACCATATATTTT.

V usage is TRBV7-9 and J usage is TRBJ2-7; 9 nucleotides agree with TRBD1. This CDR3 comprises 15 residues. The junction had 3 bases not matched to a gene; V was cut back by 0 bases and J by 3 bases. Per germline, CDR1 SEHNR and CDR2 FQNEAQ (reference sequence). This chain's CDR3 is CASSLAGTGLYEQYF. In nucleotides, the CDR3 is TGTGCCAGCAGCTTAGCGGGGACAGGGCTCTACGAGCAGTACTTC.

This clone was counted only a few times. This rearrangement joins TRBV19 to TRBJ1-4; 8 bases match TRBD1. V dropped 6 bases and J dropped 3; count of bases not matched to a gene: 3. The CDR3 has 14 residues. Per germline, CDR1 LNHDA and CDR2 SQIVND (reference sequence). The CDR3, as DNA: TGTGCCAGTAGGTTGACAGGGGCTAATGAAAAACTGTTTTTT. Translating gives CASRLTGANEKLFF.

The CDR3 sequence: CATSRDQGGHYEQYF. The CDR3 bases are TGTGCCACCAGCAGAGATCAAGGCGGGCACTACGAGCAGTACTTC. The chain combines TRBV15 with TRBJ2-7; weak D call: TRBD2 (5 bases). The CDR3 is 15 amino acids. Trimming removed 0 bases at V and 3 bases at J, with 12 bases between. In germline, CDR1 is LNHNV, CDR2 YYDKDF (reference sequence).

The J gene is TRBJ2-7, the V gene TRBV4-1, with TRBD2 matching over 16 bases. The CDR3 covers 17 residues. Germline lookup yields CDR1 MGHRA and CDR2 YSYEKL. Trimming took 1 base from V and 4 from J; bases not matched to a gene: 4. CDR3 amino acids: CASSQAGLAGGQYEQYF. Here the CDR3 DNA reads TGCGCCAGCAGCCAAGCGGGACTAGCGGGGGGGCAATACGAGCAGTACTTC.

The chain employs TRBV2 and TRBJ1-5; D is undetermined. V lost 5 bases and J 2 bases, leaving 10 bases between the germline ends. CDR3 length equals 14 residues. The germline CDR1 and CDR2 sequences are SNHLY and FYNNEI. The CDR3 DNA sequence: TGTGCCAGCAGTCAATCCGGGGGCAATCAGCCCCAGCATTTT. It encodes CASSQSGGNQPQHF.

This clone was recorded only once. In DNA, the CDR3 is TGTGCCAGCAGTTTTGGGGGGGCTCCCCTCCACTTT. Amino acids: CASSFGGAPLHF. The V and J genes are TRBV12-3 or TRBV12-4 and TRBJ1-6; tentative D call: TRBD1 (6 bases). The CDR3 extends over 12 amino acids. Trimming removed 3 bases from V and 13 bases from J, with 10 bases in between.

The rearrangement uses TRBV9 and TRBJ2-3, with a tentative D call TRBD2 (6 bases). Germline V gene lookup returns CDR1 SGDLS and CDR2 YYNGEE. This CDR3 has 17 amino acids. The germline V and J ends were trimmed by 3 bases and 1 base, with 18 bases remaining between them. Here the CDR3 reads CASSGRRGGEGTDTQYF. The CDR3 region has the DNA TGTGCCAGCAGCGGTAGGAGGGGCGGGGAGGGCACAGATACGCAGTATTTT.

The CDR3 reads CASSPTGAENQPQHF. In DNA form, the CDR3 reads TGTGCCAGCTCACCTACAGGGGCGGAAAATCAGCCCCAGCATTTT. The V gene is TRBV18, the J gene TRBJ1-5, with 7 bases fitting TRBD1. Germline assignment: CDR1 KGHSH and CDR2 LQKENI. Trimming took 3 bases from V and 4 from J; bases not matched to a gene: 6. The length of the CDR3 is 15 residues.

CDR3 in DNA: TGTGCCAGCAGCGAGGGCGGCCAGGACGCGATCTATGGCTACACCTTC. It codes for CASSEGGQDAIYGYTF. The V and J genes are TRBV7-2 and TRBJ1-2; D unclear. The length of the CDR3 is 16 residues. CDR1 and CDR2 from the germline V gene are SGHTA and FQGNSA. Trimming took off 5 bases at V and 4 bases at J, with 20 bases between the two ends.

The rearrangement uses TRBV5-5 and TRBJ2-7; the match to TRBD1 covers 7 bases. This CDR3 comprises 15 residues. Looked up from germline, CDR1 is SGHKS and CDR2 is YYEKEE (reference sequence). The V and J ends lost 0 bases and 2 bases, in that order; junction bases with no gene match: 5. The CDR3 region is CASSLEGAPPYEQYF. The CDR3 DNA follows: TGTGCCAGCAGCTTGGAGGGGGCACCCCCCTACGAGCAGTACTTC. Full variable domain (rest looked up from reference TRBV5-5 and TRBJ2-7): DAGVTQSPTHLIKTRGQQVTLRCSPISGHKSVSWYQQVLGQGPQFIFQYYEKEERGRGNFPDRFSARQFPNYSSELNVNALLLGDSALYLCASSLEGAPPYEQYFGPGTRLTVT.

This chain connects TRBV11-2 to TRBJ1-1; no definite D call. Germline CDR1 and CDR2: SGHAT and FQNNGV. Trimming removed 2 bases from V and 1 base from J, with 11 bases in between. The CDR3 length is 15 residues. The CDR3 spells CASSLSGLQNTEAFF. DNA of the CDR3: TGTGCCAGCAGCTTATCAGGCCTACAGAACACTGAAGCTTTCTTT.

Ten or more counts support this clone. The same CDR3 can be traced to other DNA sequences in this sample. CDR3 sequence (DNA): TGTGCCAGCAGCGTCCTAGGGGATACTGAAGCTTTCTTT. This encodes CASSVLGDTEAFF. The rearrangement uses TRBV9 and TRBJ1-1; the D gene is possibly TRBD1 (5 bases). Between the trimmed V and J ends, which lost 2 bases and 5 bases, there was a span of 10 bases. The CDR3 runs to 13 residues. Germline V gene lookup returns CDR1 SGDLS and CDR2 YYNGEE.

This chain joins TRBV24-1 and TRBJ2-5, with 8 bases matching TRBD2. The V and J ends lost 3 bases and 5 bases, in that order; junction bases with no gene match: 4. The CDR3 consists of 14 residues. The V gene's germline CDR1 is KGHDR and CDR2 SFDVKD. CDR3: CATSDSGGAETQYF. The CDR3, as DNA: TGTGCCACCAGTGATAGCGGGGGCGCCGAGACCCAGTACTTC.

The gene calls are TRBV7-3 and TRBJ2-6; TRBD2 matches at 7 bases. Germline-derived CDR1 and CDR2 are SGHTA and FQGTGA. V gave up 4 bases and J gave up 3 bases; unmatched junction bases: 12. The CDR3 covers 18 residues. The DNA for the CDR3 is TGTGCCAGCAGCTCCCACAAACGCGGGGGTGGTGGGGCCAACGTCCTGACTTTC. Protein product: CASSSHKRGGGGANVLTF.

This clone appeared once. The chain links TRBV10-3 to TRBJ2-5, with D possibly matching TRBD2 (6 bases). Germline values: CDR1 ENHRY, CDR2 SYGVKD. V shed 0 bases and J shed 2 bases, with 13 bases lying between them. This CDR3 is built from 16 residues. The CDR3 DNA sequence: TGTGCCATCAGTGAGTCTGGGGGTGGAGGGCAAGAGACCCAGTACTTC. Translation: CAISESGGGGQETQYF.

The chain has TRBV9 and TRBJ2-3; D gene ambiguous. Germline V lookup: CDR1 SGDLS, CDR2 YYNGEE. Trimming took off 1 base at V and 7 bases at J, with 10 bases between the two ends. CDR3 length: 13 residues. The CDR3 nucleotides are TGTGCCAGCAGCGTACCACCTAGTTATACGCAGTATTTT. This codes for CASSVPPSYTQYF.

This rearrangement joins TRBV5-1 to TRBJ1-2; 8 nucleotides line up with TRBD1. J was trimmed by 4 bases and V by 3 bases; bases with no gene match: 5. Germline CDR1 reads SGHRS; CDR2 reads YFSETQ. This CDR3 is built from 14 residues. CDR3 bases: TGCGCCAGCAGCTCCCGGACAGGGAGCTATGGCTACACCTTC. It specifies CASSSRTGSYGYTF.